A single sample gave rise to the 18 T cell receptor beta chains below, sequenced in a study of early T cells in non-severe SARS-CoV-2 infection. MiXCR, run by TCRdb on the 5' RACE reads, gives a single entry per CDR3 protein. The repertoire consists of about 75,000 distinct CDR3 sequences, with about 10% occurring once and the leading ten covering around 11%. This specimen consisted of whole blood, obtained at baseline. The receptors derive from an adult who was a healthcare worker with PCR-confirmed SARS-CoV-2 infection or an uninfected control (not recorded which).

There are many counts of this clonotype. The rearrangement joins TRBV7-6 to TRBJ2-1; 13 nucleotides agree with TRBD2. The CDR3 has 17 residues. Per germline, CDR1 SGHVS and CDR2 FNYEAQ. The V gene end was trimmed by 0 bases and the J gene end by 13 bases; junction bases not matched to a gene: 12. The CDR3 DNA reads TGTGCCAGCAGCTTAGCGCGAGTGACTAGCGGGGGGTTGGAACAGTTCTTC. Translation: CASSLARVTSGGLEQFF.

The chain uses TRBV7-7 and TRBJ2-5; 8 nucleotides align to TRBD1. V shed 4 bases, J shed 4 bases, and the junction held 5 bases outside the gene matches. The CDR3 totals 14 residues. Germline values: CDR1 SSHAT, CDR2 FNYEAQ (reference sequence). The CDR3 loop reads CASSSQGAAETQYF. As DNA, the CDR3 is TGTGCCAGCAGCTCTCAGGGGGCGGCAGAGACCCAGTACTTC.

V is TRBV11-2 and J is TRBJ2-2; 7 nucleotides agree with TRBD1. CDR1 SGHAT and CDR2 FQNNGV come from the germline V gene. The CDR3 covers 16 residues. Unmatched junction bases numbered 9, after V lost 6 bases and J lost 2 bases. The CDR3 coding sequence is TGTGCCAGCAGTAAGACAGGGAACCTAAACACCGGGGAGCTGTTTTTT. Its translation: CASSKTGNLNTGELFF.

This clonotype occurred many times. The chain has TRBV20-1 and TRBJ1-3; D unresolved. This CDR3 is 12 amino acids long. Germline V gives CDR1 DFQATT, CDR2 SNEGSKA (reference sequence). V was trimmed by 8 bases and J by 0 bases, leaving 8 bases between them. The CDR3 loop is CSSVSSGNTIYF. The CDR3, as DNA: TGCAGTTCGGTTAGCTCTGGAAACACCATATATTTT.

This clonotype has ten or more counts. This chain joins TRBV11-2 and TRBJ2-4; 7 bases match TRBD2. The CDR3 is 15 residues long. Trimming cost V 5 bases and J 6 bases; bases outside gene matches: 10. The germline gives CDR1 SGHAT, CDR2 FQNNGV. CDR3 residues: CASSLAGGKGNIQYF. The CDR3 coding sequence is TGTGCCAGCAGCCTCGCCGGGGGGAAGGGAAACATTCAGTACTTC.

This clonotype was seen more than once but under ten times. The chain couples TRBV9 to TRBJ1-5; D is undetermined. This CDR3 has 14 residues. Per the germline V gene, CDR1 is SGDLS and CDR2 is YYNGEE. Trimming removed 0 bases from V and 4 bases from J, with 8 bases in between. CDR3 sequence: CASSVGPGNQPQHF. Here the CDR3 DNA reads TGTGCCAGCAGCGTAGGGCCTGGGAATCAGCCCCAGCATTTT.

This clonotype was observed a handful of times. The rearrangement joins TRBV5-6 to TRBJ2-6, with TRBD1 matching over 9 bases. The germline CDR1 and CDR2 sequences are SGHDT and YYEEEE. With 4 bases clipped from V and 2 bases from J, the junction kept 1 base outside the gene matches. This CDR3 comprises 15 residues. In DNA, the CDR3 is TGTGCCAGCAGCGGACAGGGGACTGGGGCCAACGTCCTGACTTTC. Translated, it gives CASSGQGTGANVLTF.

This clonotype has just a few counts. V and J are TRBV12-3 or TRBV12-4 and TRBJ1-1; no reliable D call. The CDR3 contains 13 residues. Trimming removed 3 bases at V and 1 base at J, with 6 bases between. CDR3 amino acids: CASSLKKNTEAFF. In nucleotides, the CDR3 is TGTGCCAGCAGTTTGAAGAAGAACACTGAAGCTTTCTTT.

The rearrangement links TRBV5-1 to TRBJ2-2; possibly TRBD2 for D (5 bases). V was clipped by 9 bases and J by 5 bases, with 8 bases between them. This CDR3 is 11 amino acids long. The germline CDR1 and CDR2 sequences are SGHRS and YFSETQ. The DNA of the CDR3 is TGCGCCACCCGGGGAACCGGGGAGCTGTTTTTT. Protein sequence: CATRGTGELFF.

The chain uses TRBV12-3 or TRBV12-4 and TRBJ2-1; 7 positions match TRBD2. The CDR3 has 13 amino acids. Unmatched junction bases numbered 5, after V lost 3 bases and J lost 9 bases. The CDR3 region is CASSFSGAVEQFF. The CDR3, as DNA: TGTGCCAGCAGTTTCAGCGGGGCTGTTGAGCAGTTCTTC.

This clonotype has only a few counts. The chain has TRBV5-1 and TRBJ2-1; 10 bases are a match to TRBD2. Germline loops: CDR1 SGHRS, CDR2 YFSETQ. The CDR3 is 16 residues long. Trimming cost V 2 bases and J 8 bases; bases outside gene matches: 10. CDR3 protein: CASSFSSGGQRDEQFF. CDR3 DNA: TGCGCCAGCAGCTTCTCTAGCGGGGGACAGCGCGATGAGCAGTTCTTC. The full variable domain, in which reference TRBV5-1 and TRBJ2-1 provide the parts outside the CDR3, is KAGVTQTPRYLIKTRGQQVTLSCSPISGHRSVSWYQQTPGQGLQFLFEYFSETQRNKGNFPGRFSGRQFSNSRSEMNVSTLELGDSALYLCASSFSSGGQRDEQFFGPGTRLTVL.

This clonotype counts as medium-sized. This rearrangement joins TRBV28 to TRBJ2-1; D gene uncertain. The CDR3 is 13 amino acids. The germline CDR1 and CDR2 sequences are MDHEN and SYDVKM. Trimming took off 7 bases at V and 7 bases at J, with 14 bases between the two ends. This chain's CDR3 is CASTPLGRNEQFF. DNA for the CDR3: TGTGCCAGCACCCCTCTGGGAAGGAATGAGCAGTTCTTC.

V is TRBV6-6 and J is TRBJ1-1, with D possibly TRBD1 on 5 matching bases. There are 11 residues in the CDR3. Germline values: CDR1 MNHNY, CDR2 SVGAGI (reference sequence). V gave up 2 bases and J gave up 11 bases, with 9 bases separating them. The CDR3 DNA sequence: TGTGCCAGCAGTTACGGGGGTAGCGCTTTCTTT. Translating it yields CASSYGGSAFF.

This chain links TRBV4-1 with TRBJ1-5, with 7 bases identical to TRBD1. Looked up from germline, CDR1 is MGHRA and CDR2 is YSYEKL. The CDR3 covers 14 residues. V gave up 4 bases and J gave up 5 bases; unmatched junction bases: 5. The CDR3 region has the DNA TGCGCCAGCAGCCTACAGGGGAACGATCAGCCCCAGCATTTT. It encodes CASSLQGNDQPQHF.

The rearrangement joins TRBV18 to TRBJ2-6; tentatively, D is TRBD2 (7 bases). CDR3 length: 16 amino acids. Germline V gene data show CDR1 as KGHSH and CDR2 as LQKENI. Trimming shortened V by 7 bases and J by 2 bases, and 15 bases separated the two germline ends. CDR3 loop: CASWTVGGPGANVLTF. The DNA for the CDR3 is TGTGCCAGCTGGACAGTGGGAGGGCCTGGGGCCAACGTCCTGACTTTC. Based on the CDR3 plus reference TRBV18 and TRBJ2-6, the full variable domain is NAGVMQNPRHLVRRRGQEARLRCSPMKGHSHVYWYRQLPEEGLKFMVYLQKENIIDESGMPKERFSAEFPKEGPSILRIQQVVRGDSAAYFCASWTVGGPGANVLTFGAGSRLTVL.

This clonotype was counted at least ten times. This chain links TRBV2 with TRBJ2-1, with a weak D call TRBD1 (5 bases). Germline V lookup: CDR1 SNHLY, CDR2 FYNNEI. The CDR3 totals 13 residues. Trimming left V 11 bases short and J 0 bases short, with 11 bases between. The CDR3 is CAYHRSSYNEQFF. Written as DNA, the CDR3 is TGTGCCTACCACAGGAGCTCCTACAATGAGCAGTTCTTC.

The V gene is TRBV6-2 or TRBV6-3, the J gene TRBJ1-2; D is undetermined. This CDR3 has 14 residues. The germline V and J ends were trimmed by 4 bases and 5 bases, with 14 bases remaining between them. Germline V gene data show CDR1 as MNHEY and CDR2 as SVGEGT. CDR3 sequence (DNA): TGTGCCAGCAGTTCATCCCCTCCGGATTATGGCTACACCTTC. Translated: CASSSSPPDYGYTF.

The V gene is TRBV4-3, the J gene TRBJ2-3; unclear D gene. V gave up 4 bases and J gave up 0 bases, with 11 bases separating them. Germline loops: CDR1 LGHNA, CDR2 YSLEER. CDR3 size: 15 residues. Here the CDR3 DNA reads TGCGCCAGCAGCCCCCAAAGGAAAAGCACAGATACGCAGTATTTT. Translated, it gives CASSPQRKSTDTQYF.